This is a list of T cell receptor beta chains from one sample in a study of beta chain features in type 1 diabetes. Repertoires were generated with immunoSEQ multiplex PCR, while TCRdb's copy carries only in-frame clones and drops some. The sample contains around 150,000 clones, roughly 10% of which appear only once. Sequenced input: central memory CD4+ T cells from blood. Every receptor here comes from a woman in her twenties or thirties with type 1 diabetes. CDR3s include the opening cysteine and the closing phenylalanine or tryptophan. The order of the fields is CDR3 protein, V gene.

CDR3aa: CASSPRTRLSNEQYF
v_gene: TRBV27

CDR3aa: CSVEGVPEQYF
v_gene: TRBV20-1

CDR3aa: CASSFTGVGGYTF
v_gene: TRBV5-4

CDR3aa: CASSRRQGSYGYTF
v_gene: TRBV27

CDR3aa: CASSERSYTEAFF
v_gene: TRBV18

CDR3aa: CAWSPTADQPQHF
v_gene: TRBV30

CDR3aa: CASSLSSDTQYF
v_gene: TRBV5-1

CDR3aa: CASSRGVIGGLKNTEAFF
v_gene: TRBV7-3

CDR3aa: CASSLIVGRSGYTF
v_gene: TRBV28

CDR3aa: CASTTGVNTEAFF
v_gene: TRBV2

CDR3aa: CASSLGLAGGDTQYF
v_gene: TRBV5-6

CDR3aa: CASSDPYTSSYNEQFF
v_gene: TRBV6-1

CDR3aa: CATGRGLSYEQYF
v_gene: TRBV6-6

CDR3aa: CASSFGGGFNEKLFF
v_gene: TRBV5-4

CDR3aa: CASSPGGSYNEQFF
v_gene: TRBV18